This T cell receptor beta chain emerged from a study of tumor and adjacent non-tumor tissue in lung cancer (dated by TCRdb to 2017 to 2018). Turning to the overall study: Patients with adenocarcinoma (approximately 11), squamous cell carcinoma (2) and small cell lung cancer (1) were included in the cohort. The 15 enrolled patients, of whom around 10 were men and 5 were women, were aged roughly 30 to 85 years and were diagnosed with TNM stage I to III disease. A total of roughly 130 million productive TCRbeta reads were generated by sequencing, corresponding to an average of around 3.8 million reads per sample. Bulk TCRbeta repertoires were compared between lung tumor tissue and matched distant non-tumor lung tissue obtained from fewer than 18 lung cancer patients. For each patient, one tumor sample and one normal lung sample were taken, giving a few dozen paired specimens that underwent TCRbeta CDR3 sequencing.

As regards this clonotype: The target of this receptor is not known. No quality values exist for individual bases; no much larger clone is one base distant.

Preparation of the library involved multiplex PCR. This sample was sequenced with an Illumina HiSeq 2500. TCRbeta libraries were built by three rounds of nested PCR using primers (Table S4), following protocols modified from ARM-PCR. PCR products of 200-500 bp were gel-excised and purified with the QIAquick gel extraction kit before sequencing. In the authors' own workflow: Reads were cleaned using Trimmomatic, were merged into complete CDR3 sequences using FLASH, and were assigned to V(D)J germline segments using MiTCR. VDJtools was used to compute clonal diversity as the inverse Simpson's index. In-frame sequences lacking a premature stop codon were counted as productive reads. Clones were called with MiXCR by TCRdb after fastp trimmed the public reads at Q25, and only in-frame beta chains were retained. Each CDR3 protein gets just one entry, which takes the most common genes and DNA from the rows behind it. TCRdb, rather than the study authors, made the V and J calls. Within this sample are some 100,000 distinct CDR3 sequences, with about 60% of them counted one time only. Jointly, the top ten make up roughly 20% of the sample.

Beyond this particular receptor, the publication reports: Peripheral blood was not sequenced, so blood TCRbeta repertoires in these lung cancer patients were not examined. Tumor tissue showed significantly higher TCR diversity (inverse Simpson) than normal lung tissue, at roughly 390 vs 170 (P = 0.0075, Mann-Whitney U test). Only about 14 patients were in the cohort, and the authors stated that larger samples and more detailed clinical data are needed. Younger patients had significantly higher TCR diversity, and higher tumor TCR diversity was associated with shorter overall and disease-free survival. The top 100 clones accounted for a significantly larger cumulative portion of the repertoire in normal lung than in tumor tissue. Neither the sequencing platform nor unique molecular identifiers are mentioned in the methods.

Trimming takes 2 bases from V and 9 bases from J, and the germline ends sit 12 bases apart. Per the germline V gene, KGHDR is the CDR1 and SFDVKD is the CDR2. The CDR3 sequence holds 13 residues, the cysteine and phenylalanine included. The sequence is cut down to CDR3 DNA, 39 bases in frame from base 1. Bulk unsorted tissue served as the source for RNA extraction, and RNA quality was assessed using a NanoDrop ND-1000 and an Agilent 2100. Normal lung samples were distant non-tumor tissue taken more than 3 cm from the tumor edge. Newly diagnosed lung cancer patients without prior chemotherapy who had been admitted for thoracic surgery in China between August and November 2014 were enrolled as donors. Patients who had received previous radiotherapy or chemotherapy, or who had another concurrent cancer, were excluded from the study. Pieces of surgical tissue measuring roughly 1-2 cm3 were kept in RNAlater solution and stored at -80 degrees C until use.

This sequence uses TRBV24-1 and TRBJ2-5, with the identity of the D gene unclear. The origin of this receptor is a man aged 25 to 40 with non-small cell lung cancer. The sequencing input was distant non-tumor lung tissue. This receptor has the CDR3 CATSDSVTRAQYF. The base sequence is TGTGCCACCAGTGATTCGGTGACTCGAGCCCAGTACTTC.